The 20 T cell receptor beta chains below come from one sample, sequenced in a study of blood T cell repertoires in COVID-19. Clones were sequenced by immunoSEQ multiplex PCR, and TCRdb holds only the in-frame ones, with some missing. The sample contains around 200,000 clones, more than 75% of which appear only once. The sequenced sample consisted of peripheral blood. The receptors were gathered from a man in his sixties who had recovered from COVID-19.

V and J are TRBV27 and TRBJ1-4; 11 bases align to TRBD1. The CDR3 spans 13 residues. V lost 8 bases to trimming and J lost 6 bases; unmatched junction nucleotides: 2. Germline V CDR1 and CDR2: MNHEY, SMNVEV (reference sequence). The CDR3 sequence is CASSDRGHEKLFF. CDR3 bases: TGTGCCAGCTCGGACAGGGGGCATGAAAAACTGTTTTTT.

The CDR3 region is CAWNRDTNQPQHF. CDR3 DNA sequence: TGTGCCTGGAACCGGGACACAAATCAGCCCCAGCATTTT. V and J are TRBV30 and TRBJ1-5, with a tentative D call TRBD1 (6 bases). V was clipped by 4 bases and J by 4 bases, with 11 bases between them. Germline values: CDR1 GTSNPN, CDR2 SVGIG (reference sequence). This CDR3 has 13 residues.

J is TRBJ2-5 and V is TRBV28, with TRBD2 matching 7 bases. V shed 7 bases and J 5 bases; nucleotides not matched to a gene: 10. Per the germline V gene, CDR1 is MDHEN and CDR2 is SYDVKM. This CDR3 has 14 residues. In DNA, the CDR3 is TGTGCCAGCACTGAAGCGGGACGGGAGGAGACCCAGTACTTC. As protein: CASTEAGREETQYF.

The chain employs TRBV9 and TRBJ1-2; TRBD1 is a possible D gene (6 bases). The CDR3 is made up of 13 amino acids. The germline V and J ends were trimmed by 3 bases and 8 bases, with 14 bases remaining between them. From germline, CDR1 is SGDLS and CDR2 YYNGEE. The chain's CDR3 is CASSGPRGSGYTF. CDR3 nucleotide sequence: TGTGCCAGCAGCGGGCCCAGGGGCAGCGGCTACACCTTC.

This chain uses TRBV29-1 with TRBJ2-7; no firm D call. Germline V gene lookup returns CDR1 SQVTM and CDR2 ANQGSEA. V lost 0 bases and J 4 bases, leaving 7 bases between the germline ends. This CDR3 region has 12 residues. The CDR3 sequence: CSVEEALYEQYF. DNA for the CDR3: TGCAGCGTTGAAGAGGCCCTTTACGAGCAGTACTTC.

The gene calls are TRBV5-1 and TRBJ2-5; 7 bases fit TRBD2. V shed 3 bases, J shed 1 base, and the junction held 6 bases outside the gene matches. The germline V gene encodes CDR1 SGHRS and CDR2 YFSETQ. The CDR3 is made up of 15 amino acids. CDR3: CASSSPASGQETQYF. The CDR3 nucleotides read TGCGCCAGCAGCTCGCCGGCTAGCGGCCAAGAGACCCAGTACTTC.

The V and J genes are TRBV13 and TRBJ2-1, with TRBD2 matching 9 bases. The CDR3 spans 15 residues. The V gene's germline CDR1 is PRHDT and CDR2 FYEKMQ (reference sequence). Trimming took 1 base from V and 7 from J; bases not matched to a gene: 5. CDR3 DNA sequence: TGTGCCAGCAGCTTAGTGTTGGCGGGAGGGAATGAGCAGTTCTTC. It is translated as CASSLVLAGGNEQFF. The full variable domain, with the rest looked up from reference TRBV13 and TRBJ2-1, is AAGVIQSPRHLIKEKRETATLKCYPIPRHDTVYWYQQGPGQDPQFLISFYEKMQSDKGSIPDRFSAQQFSDYHSELNMSSLELGDSALYFCASSLVLAGGNEQFFGPGTRLTVL.

The chain links TRBV27 to TRBJ2-3; D not resolved. Trimming took off 6 bases at V and 5 bases at J, with 15 bases between the two ends. The CDR3 has 14 amino acids. Germline V gives CDR1 MNHEY, CDR2 SMNVEV (reference sequence). Here the CDR3 DNA reads TGTGCCAGCAGAGAACAGTTTTCCTTAGATACGCAGTATTTT. It encodes CASREQFSLDTQYF.

About this clone itself: The sample holds other DNA sequences that translate to the same CDR3. The chain has TRBV5-1 and TRBJ2-1; 9 nucleotides align to TRBD2. Trimming cost V 1 base and J 1 base; bases outside gene matches: 3. This CDR3 is built from 16 residues. CDR1 and CDR2 from the germline V gene are SGHRS and YFSETQ. The DNA of the CDR3 is TGCGCCAGCAGCTTGTCCCTAGCGGGATCCTACAATGAGCAGTTCTTC. Translation gives CASSLSLAGSYNEQFF.

This sequence joins TRBV28 and TRBJ1-5; 9 nucleotides match TRBD1. The CDR3 has 14 residues. CDR1 is MDHEN and CDR2 is SYDVKM in the germline V gene. J lost 6 bases, V lost 5 bases, and 5 bases had no gene match. The CDR3 region has the DNA TGTGCCAGCAGTATGGGACAGGGAAGTCAGCCCCAGCATTTT. Translation: CASSMGQGSQPQHF.

This chain links TRBV7-9 with TRBJ2-3, with D possibly TRBD1 on 5 matching bases. The germline V gene encodes CDR1 SEHNR and CDR2 FQNEAQ (reference sequence). Trimming took 3 bases from V and 2 from J, leaving 12 bases between them. The CDR3 runs 15 residues. CDR3: CASSFGTGSTDTQYF. The CDR3 nucleotides read TGTGCCAGCAGCTTTGGAACAGGATCCACAGATACGCAGTATTTT.

This rearrangement joins TRBV7-6 to TRBJ1-2; a possible D gene is TRBD1 (6 bases). V was pared by 5 bases and J by 3 bases, with 10 bases between. Per the germline V gene, CDR1 is SGHVS and CDR2 is FNYEAQ. This CDR3 is built from 13 residues. CDR3 sequence: CASSLGQYYGYTF. CDR3 DNA: TGTGCCAGCAGCCTCGGACAGTACTATGGCTACACCTTC.

CDR3 DNA sequence: TGTGCCAGCAGTTCCAGGGGGTATCAGCCCCAGCATTTT. Translated, it gives CASSSRGYQPQHF. The chain uses TRBV6-5 and TRBJ1-5; 7 bases are a match to TRBD1. Trimming at V came to 4 bases and at J to 5 bases, leaving 2 bases not matched to a gene. Germline-derived CDR1 and CDR2 are MNHEY and SVGAGI. The CDR3 has 13 amino acids.

CDR3 loop: CASSDASPTDTQYF. The DNA for the CDR3 is TGCGCCAGCAGTGACGCTAGCCCCACAGATACGCAGTATTTT. The chain recombines TRBV10-2 with TRBJ2-3; possible D gene TRBD2, 5 bases. The CDR3 loop spans 14 amino acids. CDR1 is WSHSY, CDR2 SAAADI, per germline. Trimming removed 3 bases from V and 2 bases from J, with 9 bases in between.

This chain connects TRBV5-1 to TRBJ2-1; D unclear. The germline CDR1 and CDR2 sequences are SGHRS and YFSETQ. Trimming left V 3 bases short and J 4 bases short, with 14 bases between. The CDR3 runs 15 residues. The CDR3 is CASSSGSAEYNEQFF. In nucleotides, the CDR3 is TGCGCCAGCAGCTCCGGCAGCGCTGAATACAATGAGCAGTTCTTC.

The rearrangement joins TRBV6-6 to TRBJ1-1; the match to TRBD1 covers 7 bases. From germline, CDR1 is MNHNY and CDR2 SVGAGI (reference sequence). CDR3 length: 14 amino acids. J lost 3 bases, V lost 5 bases, and 6 bases had no gene match. As DNA, the CDR3 is TGTGCCAGCAGTCCCCCAGGGGGAGACACTGAAGCTTTCTTT. It codes for CASSPPGGDTEAFF.

The chain employs TRBV10-3 and TRBJ2-1; 9 bases match TRBD2. After removal of 6 bases from V and 8 bases from J, the junction contained 5 bases not matched to a gene. Germline CDR1 is ENHRY and CDR2 is SYGVKD. The CDR3 runs to 13 residues. The CDR3 bases are TGTGCCATCAGCCGTAGCGGGAGCTATGAGCAGTTCTTC. Its translation is CAISRSGSYEQFF.

This sequence joins TRBV7-9 and TRBJ2-2, with D perhaps TRBD1 (5 bases). Germline CDR1 is SEHNR and CDR2 is FQNEAQ (reference sequence). Trimming took 5 bases from V and 3 from J, leaving 16 bases between them. The CDR3 runs 16 residues. The CDR3 nucleotides are TGTGCCAGCAGCACGCCAGGGTTACATTACACCGGGGAGCTGTTTTTT. Protein: CASSTPGLHYTGELFF.

The rearrangement uses TRBV3-1 (or the pseudogene TRBV3-2) and TRBJ1-1, with 8 bases aligning to TRBD1. Germline V CDR1 and CDR2: LGHDT, YNNKEL (reference sequence). With V trimmed by 4 bases and J by 10 bases, 5 bases remained unmatched. This CDR3 has 12 amino acids. CDR3 sequence: CASSPRQGPAFF. The CDR3 nucleotides read TGTGCCAGCAGCCCGCGACAGGGGCCAGCTTTCTTT.

V is TRBV7-2 and J is TRBJ2-7; 10 bases are shared with TRBD2. Germline values: CDR1 SGHTA, CDR2 FQGNSA. This CDR3 comprises 14 residues. V was pared by 1 base and J by 7 bases, with 4 bases of the junction left unmatched. CDR3 protein: CASSLVAGGTEQYF. CDR3 sequence (DNA): TGTGCCAGCAGCTTAGTAGCGGGGGGTACAGAGCAGTACTTC.